This TCR beta chain was sequenced in a study of blood T cell repertoires in COVID-19. This CDR3 has 14 amino acids. The germline CDR1 and CDR2 sequences are SGHNT and YYREEE (reference sequence). Trimming took 4 bases from V and 8 from J, leaving 18 bases between them. Profiled with immunoSEQ multiplex PCR; TCRdb holds only in-frame clones, not every one. The data show about 480,000 clones, with about 89% seen just once and 7.8% held by the top ten. The Seattle patients, enrolled during active infection, were followed longitudinally. Sequenced material: peripheral blood. The rearrangement links TRBV5-4 to TRBJ1-2; D is unclear. The sequence was collected from a woman aged 45-65 years with COVID-19, enrolled during active disease. This chain's CDR3 is CASSDDLQAGGYTF. The CDR3 DNA is TGTGCCAGCAGCGATGACCTGCAAGCGGGAGGCTACACCTTC.